This TCR beta chain is drawn from a study of T cells in Graves' hyperthyroidism and ophthalmopathy. General observations from the study: Blood also held most thyroid clonotypes expanded beyond 0.001.

Regions amplified from RNA transcripts were the TCR beta CDR3 regions. A first-round RT-PCR of the TCR CDR3 used the HTBI primer set. TCRdb processed the multiplex PCR reads anew with MiXCR; each CDR3 protein has one entry. The sample lists fewer than 650,000 distinct CDR3 sequences, approximately 15% occurring once. PBMCs came from 7.5 to 10 ml fresh peripheral blood. This clonotype was detected many times. No antigen is known for it. Germline V gene data show CDR1 as DFQATT and CDR2 as SNEGSKA (reference sequence). Trimming stripped 6 bases from V and 8 bases from J, with 23 bases between. The CDR3 totals 15 residues.

The sample was blood. The chain employs TRBV20-1 and TRBJ2-4; D is perhaps TRBD2 (6 bases). This receptor was identified in a woman aged 18-30 years with Graves' ophthalmopathy. The CDR3 loop reads CSAPAYGRSRDIQYF. The CDR3 nucleotides read TGCAGTGCGCCTGCTTACGGGAGAAGCCGAGACATTCAGTACTTC.